One and the same sample provided the 21 T cell receptor beta chains below, sequenced in a study of human T cells and chemical hapten exposure. Time point in this sample: patch test 3, about 24 weeks after DPC sensitization. Regarding treatment: therapeutic diphenylcyclopropenone sensitization with weekly scalp DPC. TCRdb re-analysed the RACE reads in MiXCR, keeping a single row per CDR3 protein. The sample holds approximately 50,000 distinct CDR3 sequences; 9.9% are singletons and the top ten take approximately 17%. The sequencing here drew on whole blood, taken in connection with sensitization to the hapten diphenylcyclopropenone (DPC). These receptors all stem from a woman in her thirties or forties with alopecia areata. Some clones in this sample may be carry-over from other donors' samples.

The chain is built from TRBV9 and TRBJ2-3; TRBD2 might be the D (6 bases). V lost 0 bases to trimming and J lost 4 bases, with 15 bases between them. This CDR3 contains 16 residues. Germline V gene data show CDR1 as SGDLS and CDR2 as YYNGEE. CDR3: CASSVAVAGNSDTQYF. In nucleotides, the CDR3 is TGTGCCAGCAGCGTAGCTGTCGCGGGGAACTCAGATACGCAGTATTTT.

This clonotype was seen more than once but under ten times. The chain links TRBV30 to TRBJ1-5, with D possibly matching TRBD1 (5 bases). V lost 2 bases and J lost 1, with 12 bases in between. CDR1 and CDR2 (germline): GTSNPN, SVGIG (reference sequence). The CDR3 has 15 amino acids. This CDR3 is CAWSLSRASNQPQHF. The CDR3 DNA is TGTGCCTGGAGTTTGTCCAGGGCGAGCAATCAGCCCCAGCATTTT.

At least ten counts were recorded for this clonotype. The chain recombines TRBV20-1 with TRBJ1-5, with a possible D match to TRBD1 (6 bases). The germline CDR1 and CDR2 sequences are DFQATT and SNEGSKA (reference sequence). The ends were cut back, 7 bases at V and 7 bases at J, with 14 bases in the middle. The CDR3 has 12 amino acids. CDR3 bases: TGCAGTGTGGGGGCAGGGGACCAGCCCCAGCATTTT. This translates into CSVGAGDQPQHF.

This clonotype was counted between two and nine times. V usage is TRBV27 and J usage is TRBJ1-2, with TRBD1 identical over 7 bases. The CDR3 runs to 15 residues. CDR1 MNHEY and CDR2 SMNVEV come from the germline V gene (reference sequence). Germline trimming cut 2 bases from V and 6 bases from J; bases unmatched to any gene: 9. For the CDR3, the DNA is TGTGCCAGCAGTTTAGGGCAGGGGGGAAGGAATGGCTACACCTTC. Translated, it gives CASSLGQGGRNGYTF.

CDR3 protein: CASSLEQGVNEKLFF. In nucleotides, the CDR3 is TGTGCCAGCAGCTTAGAACAGGGGGTGAATGAAAAACTGTTTTTT. The chain carries TRBV7-6 and TRBJ1-4, with TRBD1 matching over 8 bases. CDR3 length: 15 amino acids. The J segment lost 5 bases and the V segment lost 1 base, leaving 3 bases of the junction unmatched. CDR1 is SGHVS, CDR2 FNYEAQ, per germline.

The sample holds many counts of this clonotype. The chain joins TRBV28 to TRBJ1-2, with unresolved D. Germline values: CDR1 MDHEN, CDR2 SYDVKM. The V end was cut by 6 bases, the J end by 2 bases, with 13 bases between. The CDR3 is 14 residues long. The CDR3 DNA sequence: TGTGCCAGCAGCCTTACTCCTGAAAACTATGGCTACACCTTC. It encodes CASSLTPENYGYTF.

The V and J genes are TRBV4-1 and TRBJ1-2; D call uncertain. CDR1 MGHRA and CDR2 YSYEKL come from the germline V gene. The CDR3 is 14 residues long. Trimming cost V 0 bases and J 4 bases, with 9 bases left between them. The CDR3 DNA is TGCGCCAGCAGCCAAGACTCGGCCGCCTATGGCTACACCTTC. It encodes CASSQDSAAYGYTF.

This clonotype was observed at least ten times. Here the CDR3 DNA reads TGTGCCAGCAGCAAACGTACGACAGGGAGGAACACTGAAGCTTTCTTT. It encodes CASSKRTTGRNTEAFF. The V and J genes are TRBV7-3 and TRBJ1-1; 7 bases map to TRBD1. Germline V gene sequence: CDR1 SGHTA, CDR2 FQGTGA. The CDR3 sequence is 16 residues long. V trimming: 5 bases; J trimming: 1 base; junction bases outside the gene matches: 10.

At least ten counts were recorded for this clonotype. V is TRBV7-6 and J is TRBJ1-2; D is ambiguous. V was shortened by 3 bases and J by 0 bases, with 8 bases between the two germline ends. The CDR3 contains 14 residues. Germline V gene lookup returns CDR1 SGHVS and CDR2 FNYEAQ. The CDR3 region is CASSLTDSNYGYTF. CDR3 in DNA: TGTGCCAGCAGCTTGACGGATTCTAACTATGGCTACACCTTC.

This clonotype was detected ten times or more. The chain uses TRBV10-3 and TRBJ2-4, with TRBD1 as a possible D gene (5 bases). Trimming removed 4 bases from V and 9 bases from J, with 13 bases in between. Germline lookup yields CDR1 ENHRY and CDR2 SYGVKD. There are 13 residues in the CDR3. The chain's CDR3 is CAISGTPKGIQYF. Here the CDR3 DNA reads TGTGCCATCAGTGGGACACCTAAGGGCATTCAGTACTTC.

In this sample, this clonotype turned up many times. The chain couples TRBV5-1 to TRBJ2-7, with D possibly matching TRBD1 (6 bases). CDR3 length equals 14 residues. V was clipped by 4 bases and J by 4 bases, with 15 bases between them. The germline V gene has CDR1 SGHRS and CDR2 YFSETQ. The CDR3 coding sequence is TGCGCCAGCAGCATCTCAACAGGGATGTACGAGCAGTACTTC. It is translated as CASSISTGMYEQYF. Full variable domain (outside the CDR3, taken from reference TRBV5-1 and TRBJ2-7): KAGVTQTPRYLIKTRGQQVTLSCSPISGHRSVSWYQQTPGQGLQFLFEYFSETQRNKGNFPGRFSGRQFSNSRSEMNVSTLELGDSALYLCASSISTGMYEQYFGPGTRLTVT.

This clonotype was counted at least ten times. J is TRBJ2-3 and V is TRBV27; D gene uncertain. The CDR3 length is 13 residues. V was trimmed by 0 bases and J by 13 bases, leaving 14 bases between them. From germline, CDR1 is MNHEY and CDR2 SMNVEV (reference sequence). The CDR3 nucleotides are TGTGCCAGCAGTTTATCGGCGAGGTGGCCAGAGTATTTT. Translated, it gives CASSLSARWPEYF.

This clonotype was observed at least ten times. The chain has TRBV5-4 and TRBJ1-1; tentatively, D is TRBD1 (5 bases). V shed 0 bases and J shed 6 bases, with 15 bases lying between them. Germline V gene data show CDR1 as SGHNT and CDR2 as YYREEE (reference sequence). The CDR3 runs to 15 residues. Written as DNA, the CDR3 is TGTGCCAGCAGCTTGGTCGTGGGGCAAGGTGCTGAAGCTTTCTTT. Protein: CASSLVVGQGAEAFF. Drawing the rest from reference TRBV5-4 and TRBJ1-1, the complete variable domain is ETGVTQSPTHLIKTRGQQVTLRCSSQSGHNTVSWYQQALGQGPQFIFQYYREEENGRGNFPPRFSGLQFPNYSSELNVNALELDDSALYLCASSLVVGQGAEAFFGQGTRLTVV.

This clonotype was counted at least ten times. V gene TRBV9 combines with J gene TRBJ2-3; tentatively, D is TRBD2 (6 bases). V was trimmed by 0 bases and J by 0 bases, leaving 8 bases between them. Germline CDR1 SGDLS, CDR2 YYNGEE. CDR3 size: 15 residues. The CDR3 sequence is CASSVGAGSTDTQYF. CDR3 bases: TGTGCCAGCAGCGTAGGGGCGGGGAGCACAGATACGCAGTATTTT.

There are a few counts of this clonotype. The gene calls are TRBV27 and TRBJ1-2; 9 bases fit TRBD1. Per germline, CDR1 MNHEY and CDR2 SMNVEV (reference sequence). There are 14 residues in the CDR3. Trimming removed 4 bases from V and 6 bases from J; junction bases left unmatched: 6. The CDR3 protein is CASSSGQGTNGYTF. The CDR3 coding sequence is TGTGCCAGCAGTTCCGGACAGGGGACGAATGGCTACACCTTC.

This clonotype was observed many times. The CDR3 region has the DNA TGTGCCAGCAGTTTCCGGGACAGCCATGAAGATAGCAATCAGCCCCAGCATTTT. Translation gives CASSFRDSHEDSNQPQHF. The chain is built from TRBV12-3 or TRBV12-4 and TRBJ1-5; TRBD1 agrees at 7 bases. Trimming cost V 3 bases and J 0 bases; bases outside gene matches: 11. The CDR3 is 18 residues long.

This clonotype was counted at least ten times. This sequence joins TRBV6-5 and TRBJ2-1; D is possibly TRBD1 (6 bases). Germline V lookup: CDR1 MNHEY, CDR2 SVGAGI. V was pared by 6 bases and J by 0 bases, with 18 bases between. The CDR3 runs 17 residues. CDR3 sequence (DNA): TGTGCCAGCAGACGTAACAGGGCGACAAGCTCCTACAATGAGCAGTTCTTC. This codes for CASRRNRATSSYNEQFF.

The chain employs TRBV30 and TRBJ1-1; 9 bases are shared with TRBD1. Trimming at V came to 5 bases and at J to 11 bases, leaving 9 bases not matched to a gene. The CDR3 loop spans 12 amino acids. Germline assignment: CDR1 GTSNPN and CDR2 SVGIG (reference sequence). The CDR3, as DNA: TGTGCCTGGTCTACAGGGGGCCGGGAGGCTTTCTTT. Its translation is CAWSTGGREAFF. Based on the CDR3 plus reference TRBV30 and TRBJ1-1, the full variable domain is SQTIHQWPATLVQPVGSPLSLECTVEGTSNPNLYWYRQAAGRGLQLLFYSVGIGQISSEVPQNLSASRPQDRQFILSSKKLLLSDSGFYLCAWSTGGREAFFGQGTRLTVV.

This clonotype was seen at least ten times. The V gene is TRBV2, the J gene TRBJ2-7; weak D call: TRBD2 (6 bases). This CDR3 is built from 14 residues. Trimming shortened V by 8 bases and J by 0 bases, and 14 bases separated the two germline ends. The germline V gene has CDR1 SNHLY and CDR2 FYNNEI. The CDR3 sequence is CASLGGTSSYEQYF. DNA of the CDR3: TGTGCCAGCCTGGGCGGGACGAGCTCCTACGAGCAGTACTTC.

This clonotype was recorded many times. The chain couples TRBV7-6 to TRBJ2-3; D may be TRBD2 (6 bases). CDR3 size: 14 residues. Germline lookup yields CDR1 SGHVS and CDR2 FNYEAQ. The V gene lost 1 base and the J gene lost 5 bases, with 10 bases spanning the gap. The CDR3 nucleotides are TGTGCCAGCAGCTTAGGCGGAGGGAGAGATACGCAGTATTTT. Translating it yields CASSLGGGRDTQYF.

This clonotype has a count of ten or more. The V and J genes are TRBV2 and TRBJ1-1; TRBD1 aligns across 11 bases. Germline V gene sequence: CDR1 SNHLY, CDR2 FYNNEI. Unmatched junction bases numbered 4, after V lost 4 bases and J lost 3 bases. The CDR3 is made up of 15 amino acids. CDR3 loop: CASSAPGQGDTEAFF. DNA for the CDR3: TGTGCCAGCAGTGCCCCGGGACAGGGGGACACTGAAGCTTTCTTT.